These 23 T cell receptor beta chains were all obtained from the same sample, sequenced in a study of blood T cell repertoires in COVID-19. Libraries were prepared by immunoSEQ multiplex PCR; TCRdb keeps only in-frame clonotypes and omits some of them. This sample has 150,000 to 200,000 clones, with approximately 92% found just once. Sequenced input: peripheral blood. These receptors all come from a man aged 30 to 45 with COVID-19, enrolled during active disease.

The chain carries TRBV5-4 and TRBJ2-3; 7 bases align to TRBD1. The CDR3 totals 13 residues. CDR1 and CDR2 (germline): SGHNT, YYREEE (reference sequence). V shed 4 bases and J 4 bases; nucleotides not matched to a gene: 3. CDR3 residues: CASSRQGSDTQYF. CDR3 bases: TGTGCCAGCAGCCGACAGGGTTCAGATACGCAGTATTTT.

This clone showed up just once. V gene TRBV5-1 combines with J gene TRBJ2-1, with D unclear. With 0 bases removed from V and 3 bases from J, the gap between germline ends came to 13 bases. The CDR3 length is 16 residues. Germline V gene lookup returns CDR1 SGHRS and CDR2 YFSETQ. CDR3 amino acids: CASSLAGEVGYNEQFF. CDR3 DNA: TGCGCCAGCAGCTTGGCCGGAGAGGTAGGCTACAATGAGCAGTTCTTC.

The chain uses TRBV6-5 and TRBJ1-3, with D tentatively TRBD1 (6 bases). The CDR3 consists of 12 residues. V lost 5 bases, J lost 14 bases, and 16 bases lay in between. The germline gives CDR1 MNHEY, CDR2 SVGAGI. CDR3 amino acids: CASSPPPGHLYF. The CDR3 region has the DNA TGTGCCAGCAGTCCCCCGCCGGGACACTTATATTTT.

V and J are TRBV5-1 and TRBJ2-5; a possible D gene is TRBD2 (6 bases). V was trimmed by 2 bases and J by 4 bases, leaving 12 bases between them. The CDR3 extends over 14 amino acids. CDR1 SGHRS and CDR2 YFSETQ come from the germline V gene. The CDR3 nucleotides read TGCGCCAGCAGCTTTACGGGAGTCGGAGAGACCCAGTACTTC. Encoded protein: CASSFTGVGETQYF.

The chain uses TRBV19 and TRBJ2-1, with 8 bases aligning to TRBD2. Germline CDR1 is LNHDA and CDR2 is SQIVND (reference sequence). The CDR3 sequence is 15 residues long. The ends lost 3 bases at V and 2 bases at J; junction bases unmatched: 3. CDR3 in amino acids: CASSMVGGAYNEQFF. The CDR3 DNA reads TGTGCCAGTAGTATGGTCGGGGGGGCCTACAATGAGCAGTTCTTC.

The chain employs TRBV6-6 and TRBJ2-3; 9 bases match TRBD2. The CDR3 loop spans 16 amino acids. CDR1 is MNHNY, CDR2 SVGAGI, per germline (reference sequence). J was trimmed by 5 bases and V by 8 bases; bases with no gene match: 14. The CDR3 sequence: CASSYGGGGAVDTQYF. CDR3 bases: TGTGCCAGCTCGTATGGGGGCGGGGGGGCTGTAGATACGCAGTATTTT.

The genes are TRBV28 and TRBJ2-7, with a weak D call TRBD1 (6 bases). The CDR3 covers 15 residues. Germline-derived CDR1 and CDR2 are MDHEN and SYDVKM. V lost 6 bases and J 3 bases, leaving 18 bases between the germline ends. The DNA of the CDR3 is TGTGCCAGCAGAACACAGGGCTCCTTCCTCTACGAGCAGTACTTC. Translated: CASRTQGSFLYEQYF.

CDR3 nucleotides: TGCGCCAGCAGCACGGACACGGACACCGGGGAGCTGTTTTTT. Its translation: CASSTDTDTGELFF. The rearrangement joins TRBV10-2 to TRBJ2-2, with a tentative D call TRBD1 (5 bases). V lost 6 bases, J lost 3 bases, and 11 bases lay in between. Germline CDR1 is WSHSY and CDR2 is SAAADI. This CDR3 spans 14 amino acids.

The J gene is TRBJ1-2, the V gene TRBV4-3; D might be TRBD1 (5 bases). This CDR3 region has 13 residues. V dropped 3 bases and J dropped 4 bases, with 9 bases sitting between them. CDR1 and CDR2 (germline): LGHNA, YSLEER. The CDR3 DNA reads TGCGCCAGCAGCCAGGGGGGTTTCTATGGCTACACCTTC. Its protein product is CASSQGGFYGYTF.

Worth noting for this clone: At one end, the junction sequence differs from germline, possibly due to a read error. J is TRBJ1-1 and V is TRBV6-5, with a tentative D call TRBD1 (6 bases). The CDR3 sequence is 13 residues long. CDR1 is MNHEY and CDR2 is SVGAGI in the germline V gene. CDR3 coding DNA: TGTGCCAGCAGATACTACAGGGCCACTGAAGCTTTCTTT. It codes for CASRYYRATEAFF.

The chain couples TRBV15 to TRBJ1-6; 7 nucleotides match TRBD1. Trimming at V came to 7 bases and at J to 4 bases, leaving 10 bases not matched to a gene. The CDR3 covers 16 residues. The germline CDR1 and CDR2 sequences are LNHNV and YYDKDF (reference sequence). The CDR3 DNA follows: TGTGCCACCAACACAGGGGAGACTGGGTATAATTCACCCCTCCACTTT. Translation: CATNTGETGYNSPLHF. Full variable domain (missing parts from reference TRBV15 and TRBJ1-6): DAMVIQNPRYQVTQFGKPVTLSCSQTLNHNVMYWYQQKSSQAPKLLFHYYDKDFNNEADTPDNFQSRRPNTSFCFLDIRSPGLGDTAMYLCATNTGETGYNSPLHFGNGTRLTVT.

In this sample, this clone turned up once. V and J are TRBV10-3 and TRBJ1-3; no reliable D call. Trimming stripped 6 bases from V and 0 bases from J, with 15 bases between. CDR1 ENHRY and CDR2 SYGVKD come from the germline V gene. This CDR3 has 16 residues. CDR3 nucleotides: TGTGCCATCAGAGAGACACCTTCCTTCTCTGGAAACACCATATATTTT. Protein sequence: CAIRETPSFSGNTIYF.

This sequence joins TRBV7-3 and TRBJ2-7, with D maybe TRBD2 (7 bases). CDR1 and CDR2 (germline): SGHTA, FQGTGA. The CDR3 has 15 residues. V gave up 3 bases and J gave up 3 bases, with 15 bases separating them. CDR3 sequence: CASSFGGAQGYEQYF. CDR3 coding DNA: TGTGCCAGCAGCTTTGGGGGGGCGCAGGGCTACGAGCAGTACTTC.

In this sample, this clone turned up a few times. CDR3 protein: CASGLITGTGGAGSNQPQHF. The CDR3, as DNA: TGTGCTAGTGGTTTGATAACCGGGACAGGGGGCGCTGGGAGCAATCAGCCCCAGCATTTT. This rearrangement joins TRBV12-5 to TRBJ1-5, with TRBD1 matching over 12 bases. V trimming: 2 bases; J trimming: 1 base; junction bases outside the gene matches: 12. The CDR3 has 20 residues. Germline V gives CDR1 LGHNT, CDR2 FRNRAP. Supplemented by reference TRBV12-5 and TRBJ1-5, the full variable domain reads DARVTQTPRHKVTEMGQEVTMRCQPILGHNTVFWYRQTMMQGLELLAYFRNRAPLDDSGMPKDRFSAEMPDATLATLKIQPSEPRDSAVYFCASGLITGTGGAGSNQPQHFGDGTRLSIL.

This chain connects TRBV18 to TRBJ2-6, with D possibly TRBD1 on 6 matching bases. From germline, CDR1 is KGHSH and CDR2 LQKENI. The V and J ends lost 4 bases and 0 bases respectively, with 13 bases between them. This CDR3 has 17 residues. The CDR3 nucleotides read TGTGCCAGCTCACGGCCGGGACACACCTCTGGGGCCAACGTCCTGACTTTC. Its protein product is CASSRPGHTSGANVLTF.

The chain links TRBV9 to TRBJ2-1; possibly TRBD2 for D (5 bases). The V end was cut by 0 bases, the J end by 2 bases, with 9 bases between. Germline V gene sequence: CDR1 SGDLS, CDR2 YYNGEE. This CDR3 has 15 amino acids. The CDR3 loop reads CASSVGRTTYNEQFF. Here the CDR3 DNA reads TGTGCCAGCAGCGTAGGGAGGACGACCTACAATGAGCAGTTCTTC.

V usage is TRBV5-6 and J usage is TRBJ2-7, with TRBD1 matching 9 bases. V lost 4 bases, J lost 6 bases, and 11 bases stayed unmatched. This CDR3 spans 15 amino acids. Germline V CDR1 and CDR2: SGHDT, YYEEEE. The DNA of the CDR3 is TGTGCCAGCAGCAATTTAGGACAGGGGATGGGCGAGCAGTACTTC. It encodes CASSNLGQGMGEQYF.

The CDR3 is CASSVVGTGAYEQYF. CDR3 sequence (DNA): TGTGCCAGCAGCGTAGTTGGGACAGGAGCCTACGAGCAGTACTTC. The chain combines TRBV9 with TRBJ2-7; 8 bases match TRBD1. The CDR3 sequence is 15 residues long. Trimming cost V 0 bases and J 2 bases; bases outside gene matches: 4. Germline assignment: CDR1 SGDLS and CDR2 YYNGEE.

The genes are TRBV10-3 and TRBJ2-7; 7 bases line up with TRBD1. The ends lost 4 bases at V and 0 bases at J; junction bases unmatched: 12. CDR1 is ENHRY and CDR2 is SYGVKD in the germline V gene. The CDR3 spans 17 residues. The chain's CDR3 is CAISANPGTANSYEQYF. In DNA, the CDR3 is TGTGCCATCAGTGCGAACCCCGGGACAGCGAACTCCTACGAGCAGTACTTC.

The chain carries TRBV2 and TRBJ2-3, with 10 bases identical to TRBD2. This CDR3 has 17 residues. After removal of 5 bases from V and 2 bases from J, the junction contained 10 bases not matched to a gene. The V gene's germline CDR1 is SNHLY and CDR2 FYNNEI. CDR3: CASSFSSGGPPTDTQYF. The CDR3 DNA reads TGTGCCAGCAGTTTTTCTAGCGGGGGCCCCCCCACAGATACGCAGTATTTT.

CDR3 sequence: CASKGFSNQPQHF. CDR3 bases: TGTGCCAGCAAGGGGTTTAGCAATCAGCCCCAGCATTTT. The chain links TRBV12-3 or TRBV12-4 to TRBJ1-5; perhaps TRBD1 as D (5 bases). The CDR3 extends over 13 amino acids. Trimming took off 7 bases at V and 0 bases at J, with 7 bases between the two ends.

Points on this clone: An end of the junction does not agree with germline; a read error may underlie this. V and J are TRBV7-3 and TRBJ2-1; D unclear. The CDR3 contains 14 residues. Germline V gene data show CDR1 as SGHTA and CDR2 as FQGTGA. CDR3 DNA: TGTGCCAGCAGCCTAACAGCCCCCTACAATGAGCAGTTCTTC. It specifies CASSLTAPYNEQFF.

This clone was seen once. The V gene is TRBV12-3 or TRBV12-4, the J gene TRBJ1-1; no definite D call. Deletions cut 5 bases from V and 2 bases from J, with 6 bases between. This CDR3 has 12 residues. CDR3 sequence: CASSVVNTEAFF. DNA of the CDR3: TGTGCCAGCAGTGTAGTAAACACTGAAGCTTTCTTT.